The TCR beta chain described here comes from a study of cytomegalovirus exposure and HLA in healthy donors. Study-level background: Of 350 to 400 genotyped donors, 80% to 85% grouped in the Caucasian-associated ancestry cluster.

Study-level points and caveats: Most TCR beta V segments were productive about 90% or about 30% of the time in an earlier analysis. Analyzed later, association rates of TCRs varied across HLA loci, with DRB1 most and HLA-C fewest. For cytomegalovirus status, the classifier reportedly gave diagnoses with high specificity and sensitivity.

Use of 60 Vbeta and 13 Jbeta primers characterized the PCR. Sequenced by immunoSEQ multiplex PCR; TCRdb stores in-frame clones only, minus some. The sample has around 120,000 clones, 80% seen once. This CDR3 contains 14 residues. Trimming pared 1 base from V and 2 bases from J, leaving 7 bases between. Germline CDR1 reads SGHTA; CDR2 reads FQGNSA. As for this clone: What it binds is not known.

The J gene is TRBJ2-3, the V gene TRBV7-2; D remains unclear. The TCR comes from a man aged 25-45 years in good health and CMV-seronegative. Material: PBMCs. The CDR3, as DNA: TGTGCCAGCAGCTTAGAGGCGGCCACAGATACGCAGTATTTT. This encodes CASSLEAATDTQYF.